This TCR beta chain was recorded in a study of T cell responses to AZD1222 COVID-19 vaccine. Assay used: immunoSEQ multiplex PCR; TCRdb lists only in-frame clones, some missing. The sample shows around 100,000 clones, roughly nine tenths of them seen only once. Sequencing used peripheral blood, obtained 28 days after the second AZD1222 dose. This TCR was recovered from an adult who received the AZD1222 COVID-19 vaccine.

CDR3 in amino acids: CASSLPGMNTEAFF. CDR3 DNA: TGCGCCAGCAGCTTGCCAGGAATGAACACTGAAGCTTTCTTT. This rearrangement joins TRBV5-1 to TRBJ1-1, with D unresolved. This CDR3 comprises 14 residues. The V and J ends lost 1 base and 0 bases respectively, with 7 bases between them. The germline CDR1 and CDR2 sequences are SGHRS and YFSETQ.